This TCR beta chain appears in the sequencing data of a study of OX40 agonist ivuxolimab in advanced cancers. Study-wide background: Ivuxolimab, an agonist antibody against OX40 (CD134), was given to patients. Ivuxolimab was administered intravenously to patients at 0.01 to 10 mg/kg every 2 weeks. Three dose-escalation patients had partial responses: one with hepatocellular carcinoma and two with cutaneous melanoma.

This clone was recorded only once. The antigen remains unidentified. The CDR3 is made up of 14 amino acids. V was pared by 0 bases and J by 6 bases, with 6 bases of the junction left unmatched. The germline gives CDR1 SGHRS, CDR2 YFSETQ. The table came from immunoSEQ multiplex PCR; TCRdb's copy has only in-frame clones and leaves some out. The sample includes about 44,000 clones, 80% seen only once; the top ten take about 10%. Study-level findings and limits: Relatively little clonal expansion, among the lowest observed, appeared in partial responders at 0.1-3.0 mg/kg.

The material was CD4+ or CD8+ T cells sorted from blood, obtained in a trial of the OX40 agonist ivuxolimab. This TCR derives from an adult with an advanced solid tumor such as melanoma, head and neck, liver or kidney cancer. The chain joins TRBV5-1 to TRBJ2-7; 7 positions match TRBD1. The chain's CDR3 is CASSLGGGASEQYF. The CDR3 region has the DNA TGCGCCAGCAGCTTGGGAGGGGGCGCATCCGAGCAGTACTTC.